This is a list of T cell receptor beta chains from one sample in a study of early T cells in non-severe SARS-CoV-2 infection. Each CDR3 protein is one row after TCRdb ran MiXCR on the 5' RACE reads. The table has tens of thousands of distinct CDR3 sequences, roughly an eighth seen once. Sequences were obtained from whole blood. These receptor sequences come from an adult who was a healthcare worker with PCR-confirmed SARS-CoV-2 infection or an uninfected control (not recorded which). CDR3s include the opening cysteine and the closing phenylalanine or tryptophan. A D gene is named only where the DNA matches it firmly. Clone sizes are given selectively: once, few, many, or a class where the clone is expanded.

v_gene	d_gene	j_gene	abundance	CDR3nt	CDR3aa
TRBV6-5	.	TRBJ2-7	few	TGTGCCAGCACCATGACAGGATCAAACTCTGGATCGAACGAGCAGTACTTC	CASTMTGSNSGSNEQYF
TRBV6-4	.	TRBJ2-3	.	TGTGCCAGCAGTGCTCCGCCGACAAGAACCGGCACAGATACGCAGTATTTT	CASSAPPTRTGTDTQYF
TRBV14	.	TRBJ1-1	many	TGTGCCAGCAGCCCTTTTCCAGGGAAGGCTTTCTTT	CASSPFPGKAFF
TRBV29-1	.	TRBJ1-1	.	TGCAGCGTAAAAGGGGAGGGCACTGAAGCTTTCTTT	CSVKGEGTEAFF
TRBV5-1	.	TRBJ1-4	many	TGCGCCAGCAGCTTGGTAGCGGGGACTAATGAAAAACTGTTTTTT	CASSLVAGTNEKLFF
TRBV2	.	TRBJ2-1	many	TGTGCCAGCAGTGAAGAGGCGGGGGCCGGTCGGAATGAGCAGTTCTTC	CASSEEAGAGRNEQFF
TRBV7-2	.	TRBJ1-1	many	TGTGCCAGCAGTGGACGGGTACACACTGAAGCTTTCTTT	CASSGRVHTEAFF
TRBV7-9	.	TRBJ2-2	many	TGTGCCAGCAGCTTGAGCGGGCCGAACACCGGGGAGCTGTTTTTT	CASSLSGPNTGELFF
TRBV29-1	.	TRBJ1-1	many	TGCAGCGTTTCGGCGGGGTTGAACACTGAAGCTTTCTTT	CSVSAGLNTEAFF
TRBV28	.	TRBJ1-2	.	TGTGCCAGCAGAACTGGACAGCCCTCCAACTATGGCTACACCTTC	CASRTGQPSNYGYTF
TRBV12-3/TRBV12-4	.	TRBJ2-3	few	TGTGCCAGCAGCTACCTACCCCCCGCAGATACGCAGTATTTT	CASSYLPPADTQYF
TRBV9	.	TRBJ2-7	.	TGTGCCAGCAGCGTAGTTCCCTCCTACGAGCAGTACTTC	CASSVVPSYEQYF
TRBV27	.	TRBJ1-5	many	TGTGCCAGCAGTTCCTACCGGGACGGTAATCAGCCCCAGCATTTT	CASSSYRDGNQPQHF
TRBV3-1	TRBD2	TRBJ2-4	.	TGTGCCAGCAGCCAAGTGGGGAGGGAGAACATTCAGTACTTC	CASSQVGRENIQYF
TRBV11-3	.	TRBJ2-3	many	TGTGCCAGCAGCTTAGAGGGCAGACATCTTTCTCCTCCAGCTAATCCCCTCACGCAGTATTTT	CASSLEGRHLSPPANPLTQYF
TRBV5-1	TRBD1	TRBJ2-7	many	TGCGCCAGCAGACTGGGACAGGGGGGCATATACTCCTACGAGCAGTACTTC	CASRLGQGGIYSYEQYF
TRBV28	.	TRBJ1-5	few	TGTGCCAGCACCGCAAGGTATCAGCCCCAGCATTTT	CASTARYQPQHF
TRBV29-1	.	TRBJ2-1	many	TGCAGCGTTGCCCCGACACCTTACAATGAGCAGTTCTTC	CSVAPTPYNEQFF
TRBV18	.	TRBJ1-2	few	TGTGCCAGCTCACCGACAGGAGGAGACTATGGCTACACCTTC	CASSPTGGDYGYTF
TRBV7-9	.	TRBJ2-1	many	TGTGCCAGCAGCTTACGGTTGACGGGGGAATACAATGAGCAGTTCTTC	CASSLRLTGEYNEQFF
TRBV6-5	TRBD1	TRBJ2-7	few	TGTGCCAGCAGTTACTCGAGAGTACAGGGGGCCTCCTACGAGCAGTACTTC	CASSYSRVQGASYEQYF
TRBV20-1	.	TRBJ2-1	.	TGCAGTGCTTCCTGGGTCTTGGGGACTTATTACAATGAGCAGTTCTTC	CSASWVLGTYYNEQFF
TRBV2	.	TRBJ1-1	many	TGTGCCAGCAGTTCAACAGGTAACACTGAAGCTTTCTTT	CASSSTGNTEAFF
TRBV6-6	TRBD1	TRBJ1-5	many	TGTGCCAGCAGTTCGCAAGGGACAGGGTTGGGCAATCAGCCCCAGCATTTT	CASSSQGTGLGNQPQHF
TRBV20-1	.	TRBJ1-4	many	TGCAGTGCTCCCATTCTCCAGGGAGGTGAAAAACTGTTTTTT	CSAPILQGGEKLFF
TRBV11-2	.	TRBJ2-7	many	TGTGCCAGCAGCACTACCCTGACTAGTAGCTACGAGCAGTACTTC	CASSTTLTSSYEQYF
TRBV5-8	TRBD1	TRBJ2-2	many	TGTGCCAGCAGCAAGGGACAGGGGGTCACCGGGGAGCTGTTTTTT	CASSKGQGVTGELFF
TRBV24-1	TRBD1	TRBJ2-1	few	TGTGCCACCAGTTGGACAGGGGACGGCAATGAGCAGTTCTTC	CATSWTGDGNEQFF
TRBV29-1	.	TRBJ2-2	.	TGCAGCGTTGTCCTAGGGGCCGGGGAGCTGTTTTTT	CSVVLGAGELFF
TRBV29-1	.	TRBJ2-1	many	TGCAGCGATATGGCTCGAAACTCCTACAATGAGCAGTTCTTC	CSDMARNSYNEQFF